The 2 T cell receptor beta chains below all came from one sample that was sequenced in a study of T-cell reconstitution after alpha-beta-depleted transplantation in children. This sample's TCRbeta library carried unique molecular identifier barcodes. MiXCR, run by TCRdb on the PCR reads, gives a single entry per CDR3 protein. The repertoire holds about 640,000 distinct CDR3 sequences, with 16% as singletons. The sample consisted of PBMCs from the stem cell graft donor, taken from the stem cell graft. The receptors derive from a human donor who donated a stem cell graft to a child with acute myeloid leukemia.

This clonotype was seen repeatedly, ten times or more. The V and J genes are TRBV20-1 and TRBJ2-1, with D perhaps TRBD1 or TRBD2 (5 bases each). Germline assignment: CDR1 DFQATT and CDR2 SNEGSKA (reference sequence). Between the trimmed V and J ends, which lost 0 bases and 6 bases, there was a span of 15 bases. This CDR3 is 15 amino acids long. CDR3 sequence: CSARDWGSNFNEQFF. The CDR3 nucleotides read TGCAGTGCTAGAGATTGGGGGAGTAACTTCAATGAGCAGTTCTTC.

This rearrangement joins TRBV28 to TRBJ2-1; TRBD2 is a possible D gene (6 bases). The CDR3 loop spans 14 amino acids. Trimming removed 1 base from V and 6 bases from J, with 10 bases in between. The germline CDR1 and CDR2 sequences are MDHEN and SYDVKM. The CDR3 region is CASSLYPGGNEQFF. Written as DNA, the CDR3 is TGTGCCAGCAGTTTATATCCCGGGGGCAATGAGCAGTTCTTC.